This T cell receptor beta chain was sequenced for a study of control samples from healthy donors and cancer patients. Sequenced by immunoSEQ multiplex PCR; TCRdb stores in-frame clones only, minus some. The data contain 65,000 to 85,000 clones, 80% to 90% of them singletons. The germline gives CDR1 ENHRY, CDR2 SYGVKD. The CDR3 runs to 14 residues. V trimming: 3 bases; J trimming: 3 bases; junction bases outside the gene matches: 5. The chain recombines TRBV10-3 with TRBJ2-7; 7 nucleotides match TRBD1. Source material: PBMCs. The TCR sequence derives from a woman between 45 and 65 years old with head and neck cancer. CDR3 protein: CAISDRNRGYEQYF. CDR3 DNA sequence: TGTGCCATCAGTGATAGGAACAGGGGCTACGAGCAGTACTTC.